These 8 T cell receptor beta chains share one sample of origin, sequenced in a study of control samples from healthy donors and cancer patients. Generated by immunoSEQ multiplex PCR, the TCRdb table keeps only in-frame clones and is missing some. The sample carries approximately 160,000 clones, 91% recorded once. The sequencing input was blood. The receptors derive from a middle-aged woman in good health.

Notes on this clone: The sample carries other DNA sequences with the same CDR3. The chain carries TRBV15 and TRBJ1-5, with D uncertain. The length of the CDR3 is 12 residues. Trimming cost V 3 bases and J 2 bases, with 2 bases left between them. Germline V gene sequence: CDR1 LNHNV, CDR2 YYDKDF (reference sequence). CDR3 in DNA: TGTGCCACCAGCAGGCGCAATCAGCCCCAGCATTTT. This sequence encodes CATSRRNQPQHF.

The chain combines TRBV9 with TRBJ2-1; no clear D gene. V was trimmed by 0 bases and J by 3 bases, leaving 13 bases between them. Germline assignment: CDR1 SGDLS and CDR2 YYNGEE. The CDR3 spans 16 residues. In nucleotides, the CDR3 is TGTGCCAGCAGCGTAGGCGAGGTAGTGGTCTACAATGAGCAGTTCTTC. Protein product: CASSVGEVVVYNEQFF.

The CDR3: CASSFGTGPNGQYF. Written as DNA, the CDR3 is TGTGCCAGCAGCTTTGGGACAGGGCCGAACGGGCAGTACTTC. This rearrangement joins TRBV11-1 to TRBJ2-7; 9 bases line up with TRBD1. V shed 3 bases and J 9 bases; nucleotides not matched to a gene: 9. This CDR3 comprises 14 residues. Germline CDR1 reads SGHAT; CDR2 reads FQDESV (reference sequence). The complete variable domain, with remaining parts taken from reference TRBV11-1 and TRBJ2-7, reads EAEVAQSPRYKITEKSQAVAFWCDPISGHATLYWYRQILGQGPELLVQFQDESVVDDSQLPKDRFSAERLKGVDSTLKIQPAELGDSAMYLCASSFGTGPNGQYFGPGTRLTVT.

The CDR3 sequence is CASSDLADRAFF. The CDR3 DNA is TGTGCCAGCAGTGATTTAGCGGACAGGGCCTTCTTT. The V call is TRBV2, the J call TRBJ1-1; 8 bases are shared with TRBD1. J lost 14 bases, V lost 3 bases, and 8 bases had no gene match. Per germline, CDR1 SNHLY and CDR2 FYNNEI. The CDR3 totals 12 residues.

The chain is built from TRBV21-1 and TRBJ2-4. TRBV21-1 counts as a pseudogene. The CDR3 has 15 residues. CDR3 DNA sequence: TGTGCCAGCAGCAAAGCCCTAGGGCCCAAAAACATTCAGTACTTC. Its protein product is CASSKALGPKNIQYF.

This clone came up a few times. The rearrangement uses TRBV10-3 and TRBJ1-2, with 7 positions matching TRBD1. This CDR3 is 12 amino acids long. CDR1 and CDR2 from the germline V gene are ENHRY and SYGVKD. V shed 6 bases and J 4 bases; nucleotides not matched to a gene: 2. The CDR3, as DNA: TGTGCCATCAGAGGGACAGCCTATGGCTACACCTTC. This codes for CAIRGTAYGYTF.

The chain links TRBV18 to TRBJ1-6, with a possible D match to TRBD1 (5 bases). Germline lookup yields CDR1 KGHSH and CDR2 LQKENI. Trimming left V 6 bases short and J 0 bases short, with 12 bases between. The CDR3 has 16 residues. CDR3 loop: CASSRQRSSYNSPLHF. CDR3 DNA sequence: TGTGCCAGCTCGCGACAGAGAAGCTCCTATAATTCACCCCTCCACTTT.

The gene calls are TRBV29-1 and TRBJ2-1, with D possibly being TRBD1 or TRBD2 (5 bases each). The length of the CDR3 is 13 residues. Germline loops: CDR1 SQVTM, CDR2 ANQGSEA. V dropped 4 bases and J dropped 2 bases, with 9 bases sitting between them. CDR3 coding DNA: TGCAGCGTTGCGGGACCAGCCTACAATGAGCAGTTCTTC. This sequence encodes CSVAGPAYNEQFF.